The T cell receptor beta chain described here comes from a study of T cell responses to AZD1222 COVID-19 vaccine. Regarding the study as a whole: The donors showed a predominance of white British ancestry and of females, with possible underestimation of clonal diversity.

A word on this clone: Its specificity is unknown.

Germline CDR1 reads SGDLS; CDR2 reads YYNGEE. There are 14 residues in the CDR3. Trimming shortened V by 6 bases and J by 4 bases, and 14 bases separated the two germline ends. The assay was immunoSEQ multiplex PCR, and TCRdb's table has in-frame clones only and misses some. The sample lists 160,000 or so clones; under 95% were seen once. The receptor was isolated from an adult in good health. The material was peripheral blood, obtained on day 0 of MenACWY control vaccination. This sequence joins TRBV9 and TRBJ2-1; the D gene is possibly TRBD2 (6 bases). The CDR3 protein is CASTPGGYYNEQFF. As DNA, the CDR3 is TGTGCCAGCACCCCCGGGGGTTATTACAATGAGCAGTTCTTC.